The 6 T cell receptor beta chains presented below share a single source sample, sequenced in a study of vaccination and CD4 T cells after COVID-19. These receptors have no known antigen. The study sequenced cultured CD4+ T cell DNA using the Oncomine TCR Beta short-read assay. TCRdb re-analysed the PCR reads in MiXCR, keeping a single row per CDR3 protein. The repertoire consists of some 18,000 distinct CDR3 sequences, with more than 50% occurring once and the leading ten covering roughly 10%. The treatment: roughly nine-day PBMC culture with coronavirus spike peptide pools or control peptides (ViraFEST assay). The sequencing input was CD4+ T cells from blood, cultured in vitro. These receptors originate from a human donor who had recovered from COVID-19.

This chain connects TRBV20-1 to TRBJ1-1, with a weak D call TRBD1 (5 bases). V lost 0 bases and J lost 5, with 13 bases in between. Germline values: CDR1 DFQATT, CDR2 SNEGSKA (reference sequence). The CDR3 has 14 amino acids. CDR3 sequence (DNA): TGCAGTGCTAGAGATACTCCAAGGGGAACTGAAGCTTTCTTT. Encoded protein: CSARDTPRGTEAFF.

There are a few counts of this clonotype. The J gene is TRBJ2-3, the V gene TRBV7-2; D unresolved. Germline V CDR1 and CDR2: SGHTA, FQGNSA. Trimming removed 5 bases from V and 3 bases from J, with 9 bases in between. The CDR3 consists of 13 residues. The CDR3 DNA sequence: TGTGCCAGCAGCCCTCGCCCTACAGATACGCAGTATTTT. The encoded protein is CASSPRPTDTQYF.

The V gene is TRBV28, the J gene TRBJ1-6; no reliable D call. CDR3 length: 12 amino acids. The V gene lost 1 base and the J gene lost 10 bases, with 5 bases spanning the gap. Germline assignment: CDR1 MDHEN and CDR2 SYDVKM. This CDR3 reads CASSLSGSPLHF. DNA for the CDR3: TGTGCCAGCAGTTTATCTGGGTCACCCCTCCACTTT.

This clonotype appeared a few times. The V gene is TRBV7-2, the J gene TRBJ2-6, with no clear D. The ends were cut back, 5 bases at V and 1 base at J, with 9 bases in the middle. CDR1 is SGHTA, CDR2 FQGNSA, per germline. This CDR3 has 15 amino acids. This CDR3 is CASSPVRSGANVLTF. The CDR3 DNA reads TGTGCCAGCAGCCCAGTTAGATCTGGGGCCAACGTCCTGACTTTC.

This chain links TRBV25-1 with TRBJ1-1; D is unclear. The CDR3 is 12 residues long. V was shortened by 2 bases and J by 5 bases, with 6 bases between the two germline ends. Germline V gene sequence: CDR1 MGHDK, CDR2 SYGVNS. The CDR3 DNA reads TGTGCCAGCAGTGAAGGGCGTACTGAAGCTTTCTTT. This translates into CASSEGRTEAFF.

The V gene is TRBV12-5, the J gene TRBJ1-5; D may be TRBD1 (5 bases). CDR3 length equals 16 residues. The V end lost 1 base, the J end lost 11 bases, and 21 bases lay between the germline ends. Germline-derived CDR1 and CDR2 are LGHNT and FRNRAP. CDR3 sequence: CASGLDRGSRVPAQHF. The CDR3 DNA reads TGTGCTAGTGGTTTGGATCGGGGGAGCAGGGTACCTGCCCAGCATTTT.